The rows below give T cell receptor beta chains drawn from one sample of a study of a mutant IDH1 vaccine in newly diagnosed glioma. These receptors lack a known antigen. The protocol was immunoSEQ multiplex PCR, while the TCRdb copy is restricted to in-frame clones and leaves out a portion. The sample lists about 64,000 clones, about four fifths seen once, with approximately 9% in the top ten. The starting material was PBMCs, obtained from a glioma patient whose treatment included an IDH1 peptide vaccine. These receptors all stem from a woman between 50 and 59 years old with glioma. CDR3s include the opening cysteine and the closing phenylalanine or tryptophan. A D gene is named only where the DNA matches it firmly. Some rows mark clone size as missing; the rest say once, few, many or name a class of expanded clone.

clone size	D gene	V gene	J gene	CDR3 DNA	CDR3 protein
-	-	TRBV10-3	TRBJ1-3	TGTGCCACAGCCGAGGGGGGCTCTGGAAACACCATATATTTT	CATAEGGSGNTIYF
-	TRBD1	TRBV9	TRBJ1-1	TGTGCCAGCAGCGCCGGGGGAGGGGGCTGGAACACTGAAGCTTTCTTT	CASSAGGGGWNTEAFF
-	TRBD2	TRBV2	TRBJ2-2	TGTGCCAGCGTAGCGGGGGGGCCGGGCGGGGAGCTGTTTTTT	CASVAGGPGGELFF
-	-	TRBV10-3	TRBJ1-5	TGTGCCATCAGTGAGGTGGGGGGCAATCAGCCCCAGCATTTT	CAISEVGGNQPQHF
-	-	TRBV5-4	TRBJ2-4	TGTGCCAGCAGCGATGGGGAAGGGGCGGCCAAAAACATTCAGTACTTC	CASSDGEGAAKNIQYF
-	-	TRBV27	TRBJ1-4	TGTGCCAGCAGTCTTGCCGCGACGGGGGCTGCTAATGAAAAACTGTTTTTT	CASSLAATGAANEKLFF
-	-	TRBV9	TRBJ2-1	TGTGCCAGCAGCGTCCGGCAGGAGCACAATGAGCAGTTCTTC	CASSVRQEHNEQFF
-	-	TRBV5-4	TRBJ1-5	TGTGCCAGCAGCTTGCAAGGGGTAAGTCAGCCCCAGCATTTT	CASSLQGVSQPQHF
-	-	TRBV29-1	TRBJ2-1	TGCAGCGTCCTCTGGCAGGGGAGAACAAATGAGCAGTTCTTC	CSVLWQGRTNEQFF
-	TRBD1	TRBV11-3	TRBJ1-6	TGTGCCAGCAGCTTAGGGGACAGGAATTCACCCCTCCACTTT	CASSLGDRNSPLHF
-	-	TRBV19	TRBJ1-6	TGTGCCAGTAGTATATCAGGGGTTAATTCACCCCTCCACTTT	CASSISGVNSPLHF
-	TRBD2	TRBV7-2	TRBJ2-1	TGTGCCAGCAGCCTAACTAGCGGGAGGCACAATGAGCAGTTCTTC	CASSLTSGRHNEQFF
-	-	TRBV7-2	TRBJ1-2	TGTGCCAGCAGCCCCGGACAGTTCTATGGCTACACCTTC	CASSPGQFYGYTF
-	-	TRBV7-9	TRBJ1-2	TGTGCCAGCAGCCCCTCCTATGGCTACACCTTC	CASSPSYGYTF
-	-	TRBV15	TRBJ1-3	TGTGCCACCAGCAGCTACGGGACACCTCTCTCTGGAAACACCATATATTTT	CATSSYGTPLSGNTIYF
-	-	TRBV15	TRBJ2-7	TGTGCCACCAGCAGAGATCGGGGTTACGAGCAGTACTTC	CATSRDRGYEQYF
-	TRBD1	TRBV11-2	TRBJ1-1	TGTGCCAGCAGCTCGACAGGGATGTTGGGAGCTTTCTTT	CASSSTGMLGAFF
-	-	TRBV11-3	TRBJ2-5	TGTGCCAGCAGCTTGTGGGGCCCCGAGACCCAGTACTTC	CASSLWGPETQYF
-	-	TRBV5-6	TRBJ1-1	TGTGCCAGCAGCTTGTCTGGCGGGGAGGCTTTCTTT	CASSLSGGEAFF
-	TRBD1	TRBV5-1	TRBJ1-6	TGCGCCAGCACCTTCCTCCCCGGGACAGGAAATTCACCCCTCCACTTT	CASTFLPGTGNSPLHF
-	TRBD1	TRBV27	TRBJ1-2	TGTGCCAGCAGTAGGTCGTCTGCCAGGGGGAGTGGCTACACCTTC	CASSRSSARGSGYTF
-	TRBD2	TRBV7-8	TRBJ2-2	TGTGCCAGCAGCTTAAGCAGCGGGGGGGGGAAGGGGGAGCTGTTTTTT	CASSLSSGGGKGELFF
-	TRBD1	TRBV19	TRBJ1-1	TGTGCCAGTAGTGCGCCGACCCAGGGGGCCCCGAACACTGAAGCTTTCTTT	CASSAPTQGAPNTEAFF
-	TRBD1	TRBV5-1	TRBJ2-3	TGCGCCAGCAGCTATGGGACAGGTATCACAGATACGCAGTATTTT	CASSYGTGITDTQYF
-	-	TRBV4-1	TRBJ2-7	TGCGCCAGCAGCCAAGGGGTTGACAGGCCTTACGAGCAGTACTTC	CASSQGVDRPYEQYF
-	-	TRBV18	TRBJ1-1	TGTGCCAGCTCACCAAACTCCCCCCAGGCTGCAGAAGCTTTCTTT	CASSPNSPQAAEAFF
-	TRBD2	TRBV6-4	TRBJ2-3	TGTGCCAGCAGTGAGACTAGCGGGGGGGCCGATACGCAGTATTTT	CASSETSGGADTQYF
-	-	TRBV5-4	TRBJ1-3	TGTGCCAGCAGCTTCGCCTCCTCTGGAAACACCATATATTTT	CASSFASSGNTIYF
-	TRBD2	TRBV9	TRBJ2-2	TGTGCCAGCAGCGTAGTCCCGGGACTAGCGGGGGGCCCAGTTTTTCCCGGGGAGCTGTTTTTT	CASSVVPGLAGGPVFPGELFF
-	-	TRBV5-1	TRBJ2-7	TGCGCCAGCAGCTCCGGGACAACGCCTCTCTACGAGCAGTACTTC	CASSSGTTPLYEQYF
-	-	TRBV2	TRBJ1-5	TGTGCCAGCAGTGGAGAGGGCTCGGGGAGTCAGCCCCAGCATTTT	CASSGEGSGSQPQHF
-	-	TRBV2	TRBJ1-2	TGTGCCAGCGGGCTTTGGGAGAGGGGCTACACCTTC	CASGLWERGYTF
-	TRBD2	TRBV7-9	TRBJ2-3	TGTGCCAGCAGTCCCGGACTAGCGGGGGGAAATACGCAGTATTTT	CASSPGLAGGNTQYF
-	-	TRBV7-6	TRBJ2-1	TGTGCCAGCAGCTTAGAATCGATCTACAATGAGCAGTTCTTC	CASSLESIYNEQFF
-	-	TRBV25-1	TRBJ1-1	TGTGCCAGCAGTGAAGAGGGGGGTCGGAGGGAGGCTTTCTTT	CASSEEGGRREAFF
once	-	TRBV6-6	TRBJ1-5	TGTGCCAGCAGTTACGCCCTTAGAGACAATCAGCCCCAGCATTTT	CASSYALRDNQPQHF
-	-	TRBV2	TRBJ1-2	TGTGCCAGCAGTGTCCGGACTGACTATGGCTACACCTTC	CASSVRTDYGYTF
-	-	TRBV4-1	TRBJ1-5	TGCGCCAGCAGCCAAGGACCCCAGGGAGGCAATCAGCCCCAGCATTTT	CASSQGPQGGNQPQHF
-	-	TRBV5-6	TRBJ2-5	TGTGCCAGCATTAAGAGAGGTAGAGGTTCCGGGACCCAGTACTTC	CASIKRGRGSGTQYF
-	-	TRBV7-8	TRBJ2-7	TGTGCCAGCAGCTTACAGGATGGGGGGACCTACGAGCAGTACTTC	CASSLQDGGTYEQYF
-	-	TRBV5-5	TRBJ1-1	TGTGCCAGCAGCTTGGCCGGGACACCGAACACTGAAGCTTTCTTT	CASSLAGTPNTEAFF
-	-	TRBV7-9	TRBJ1-2	TGTGCCAGCAGCTTTGAGGAGAACTATGGCTACACCTTC	CASSFEENYGYTF
-	TRBD1	TRBV5-6	TRBJ1-4	TGTGCCAGCAGCGTAGACAGGGATTATGAAAAACTGTTTTTT	CASSVDRDYEKLFF
-	TRBD1	TRBV6-6	TRBJ2-1	TGTGCCAGCAGCCCCTCGGACAGGGGGCGGGATGAGCAGTTCTTC	CASSPSDRGRDEQFF
-	-	TRBV19	TRBJ1-5	TGTGCCAGTCGCCGGAGGGGGAATCAGCCCCAGCATTTT	CASRRRGNQPQHF
-	-	TRBV11-2	TRBJ1-3	TGTGCCAGCAGCGATGGAGGGGGGTTCTCTGGAAACACCATATATTTT	CASSDGGGFSGNTIYF
-	-	TRBV7-6	TRBJ2-2	TGTGCCAGCAGCTCTGGACGGCCGTCCCACGGGGAGCTGTTTTTT	CASSSGRPSHGELFF
-	-	TRBV15	TRBJ1-1	TGTGCCACCAGCAGGGCGGGGGCCCGGGTCACTGAAGCTTTCTTT	CATSRAGARVTEAFF
-	-	TRBV6-6	TRBJ2-5	TGTGCCAGCAGTTACTCGTTACAAGAGACCCAGTACTTC	CASSYSLQETQYF
-	TRBD2	TRBV5-1	TRBJ2-1	TGCGCCAGCAGCCAAAGCGGGGGTAATAAGAATGAGCAGTTCTTC	CASSQSGGNKNEQFF
-	-	TRBV7-2	TRBJ2-5	TGTGCCAGCACGGCGATCCAAGAGACCCAGTACTTC	CASTAIQETQYF
once	TRBD1	TRBV27	TRBJ1-4	TGTGCCAGCAAATTCCTAGGGACAGGGGGAGAAAAACTGTTTTTT	CASKFLGTGGEKLFF
-	-	TRBV5-1	TRBJ1-2	TGCGCCAGCAGCTTGGGACAGAGTAACTATGGCTACACCTTC	CASSLGQSNYGYTF
-	TRBD1	TRBV10-3	TRBJ1-1	TGTGCCATCAGTGAGGACAGGGGGCGAGAAACTGAAGCTTTCTTT	CAISEDRGRETEAFF
once	-	TRBV29-1	TRBJ1-2	TGCAGCGTTGAAAGTGGGAACTATGGCTACACCTTC	CSVESGNYGYTF
-	-	TRBV6-1	TRBJ1-3	TGTGCCAGCACCAGGGGACGGGCCTCTGGAAACACCATATATTTT	CASTRGRASGNTIYF
-	TRBD2	TRBV4-2	TRBJ2-7	TGTGCCAGCAGCGAGGCTAGCGGATCCTACGAGCAGTACTTC	CASSEASGSYEQYF